This T cell receptor beta chain was recorded in a study of shared clonotypes between healthy human individuals. Naive CD8 cells, CD45RO-negative and positively selected for CCR7, excluded terminally differentiated effector memory CD45RA+ cells. Germline V gene sequence: CDR1 SQVTM, CDR2 ANQGSEA. Trimming removed 5 bases from V and 4 bases from J, with 15 bases in between. The CDR3 is 13 amino acids. Measured with immunoSEQ multiplex PCR; TCRdb has only the in-frame clones, and not every one. Here the sample spans roughly 2 million clones, approximately 94% being singletons. The gene calls are TRBV29-1 and TRBJ2-7, with a tentative D call TRBD2 (6 bases). The source material was naive CD8+ T cells sorted from blood. The receptor comes from a man aged 18-30 years in good health. CDR3 nucleotides: TGCAGCGTTATTGCGGGACTTGATTACGAGCAGTACTTC. Translation: CSVIAGLDYEQYF.